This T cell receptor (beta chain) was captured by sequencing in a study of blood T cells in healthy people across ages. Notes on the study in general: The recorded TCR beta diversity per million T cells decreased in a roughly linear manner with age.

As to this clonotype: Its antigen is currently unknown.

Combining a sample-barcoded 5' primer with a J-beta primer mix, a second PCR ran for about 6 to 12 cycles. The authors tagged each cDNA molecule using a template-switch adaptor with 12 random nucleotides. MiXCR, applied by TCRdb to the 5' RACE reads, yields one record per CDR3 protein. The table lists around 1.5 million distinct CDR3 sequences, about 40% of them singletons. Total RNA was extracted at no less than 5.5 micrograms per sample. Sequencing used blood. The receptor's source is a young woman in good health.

Here the CDR3 DNA reads TGTGCCAGCAGCCAAGATTTGAGCGGGGGGGCCTCAGATACGCAGTATTTT. This translates into CASSQDLSGGASDTQYF. The chain carries TRBV3-1 and TRBJ2-3, with TRBD2 matching 10 bases. V was clipped by 0 bases and J by 4 bases; unmatched bases: 7. Germline V gene lookup returns CDR1 LGHDT and CDR2 YNNKEL (reference sequence). The CDR3 length is 17 residues.